This TCR beta chain came from a study of T-cell reconstitution after alpha-beta-depleted transplantation in children. Overall study findings and caveats: T-cell numbers and diversity one year post-transplant derived largely from freshly generated T cells. Where alpha-beta T cells came from about two months after transplant was reportedly several hundred expanded graft clones.

CDR3 length equals 14 residues. Germline values: CDR1 SGHRS, CDR2 YFSETQ. Germline trimming cut 3 bases from V and 3 bases from J; bases unmatched to any gene: 5. This clonotype occurred a few times. Its antigen is unidentified. As it was prepared, the TCRbeta library received unique molecular identifiers. Each CDR3 protein gets one entry after TCRdb re-called the PCR reads with MiXCR. The sample consists of 250,000 to 400,000 distinct CDR3 sequences, approximately 23% of them appearing once. This receptor was obtained from a male patient younger than 18 who had a stem cell transplant for acute lymphoblastic leukemia, so the T cells may come from the graft donor. Sequencing used PBMCs, mostly from graft donor cells, obtained 180 days after TCRalphabeta/CD19-depleted stem cell transplant. The genes are TRBV5-1 and TRBJ2-5; 7 bases are a match to TRBD1. The CDR3 loop is CASSSGDREETQYF. The CDR3 bases are TGCGCCAGCAGCTCCGGTGACAGGGAAGAGACCCAGTACTTC. Full variable domain (remainder filled in from reference TRBV5-1 and TRBJ2-5): KAGVTQTPRYLIKTRGQQVTLSCSPISGHRSVSWYQQTPGQGLQFLFEYFSETQRNKGNFPGRFSGRQFSNSRSEMNVSTLELGDSALYLCASSSGDREETQYFGPGTRLLVL.